This T cell receptor (beta chain) came from a study of circulating and synovial CD4+ cells in juvenile arthritis. The protocol was immunoSEQ multiplex PCR, while the TCRdb copy is restricted to in-frame clones and leaves out a portion. Among around 30,000 clones listed, roughly 96% were seen once. Germline CDR1 is LNHDA and CDR2 is SQIVND (reference sequence). Between the trimmed V and J ends, which lost 1 base and 0 bases, there was a span of 9 bases. This CDR3 contains 15 residues. The chain uses TRBV19 and TRBJ1-1; D may be TRBD1 (5 bases). The sequence derives from a human donor with juvenile idiopathic arthritis. The sample taken for sequencing was CD4+ T cells from blood. The CDR3, as DNA: TGTGCCAGTAGTATAGGGGGCGCCCTGAACACTGAAGCTTTCTTT. It is translated as CASSIGGALNTEAFF.